A selection of T cell receptor beta chains follows, all from one sample in a study of immune cell composition in non-small cell lung cancer. Here immunoSEQ multiplex PCR was the method, and the copy in TCRdb shows in-frame clones only, minus some. The sample shows about 5,000 clones, more than 70% of them seen only once. Material for sequencing was lung tumor tissue. The receptors were gathered from a human donor with non-small cell lung cancer. The CDR3 runs from the conserved cysteine through the conserved F or W. Fields, in order: CDR3 length, J gene, V gene, clone size, D gene, CDR3 protein, CDR3 DNA. A D gene is named only where the DNA matches it firmly. Clone size is given for some rows only: seen once, a few or many times, or a class if the clone is expanded.

>14|TRBJ2-3|TRBV9|.|.
CASSETTWADTQYF
TGTGCCAGCAGCGAGACTACTTGGGCAGATACGCAGTATTTT
>15|TRBJ1-1|TRBV7-9|few|TRBD1
CASSHRDRVGSEAFF
TGTGCCAGCAGCCACCGGGACAGGGTCGGTAGTGAAGCTTTCTTT
>15|TRBJ1-5|TRBV7-8|few|.
CASSLNRGKNQPQHF
TGTGCCAGCAGCTTAAATAGAGGGAAAAATCAGCCCCAGCATTTT
>14|TRBJ1-6|TRBV18|.|TRBD1
CASSPGTGRSPLHF
TGTGCCAGCTCACCGGGGACAGGGCGTTCACCCCTCCACTTT
>14|TRBJ2-3|TRBV5-6|.|.
CASSFGGMADTQYF
TGTGCCAGCAGCTTTGGGGGCATGGCAGATACGCAGTATTTT
>15|TRBJ1-2|TRBV21-1|once|.
CASSKAETVLYGYTF
TGTGCCAGCAGCAAAGCCGAGACAGTCCTCTATGGCTACACCTTC
>15|TRBJ1-2|TRBV9|.|.
CASSVGQNREYGYTF
TGTGCCAGCAGCGTCGGCCAAAACAGGGAGTATGGCTACACCTTC
>15|TRBJ1-2|TRBV11-2|.|.
CASSLVRGAKYGYTF
TGTGCCAGCAGCTTAGTCCGGGGGGCGAAGTATGGCTACACCTTC
>15|TRBJ2-7|TRBV10-3|.|TRBD1
CAISDPGQGDDEQYF
TGTGCCATCAGTGACCCGGGACAGGGGGACGACGAGCAGTACTTC
>15|TRBJ1-4|TRBV7-2|.|.
CASSLHGAPNEKLFF
TGTGCCAGCAGCTTACATGGGGCCCCCAATGAAAAACTGTTTTTT
>16|TRBJ2-2|TRBV27|.|TRBD1
CASSPLDRGRSGELFF
TGTGCCAGCAGTCCTTTGGACAGGGGGCGATCCGGGGAGCTGTTTTTT
>14|TRBJ2-6|TRBV6-6|.|.
CASRPQAGANVLTF
TGTGCCAGCAGGCCACAGGCTGGGGCCAACGTCCTGACTTTC
>14|TRBJ2-7|TRBV7-6|.|TRBD1
CASSADDRGREQYF
TGTGCCAGCAGCGCCGACGACAGGGGGCGCGAGCAGTACTTC
>13|TRBJ2-5|TRBV5-6|.|TRBD1
CASIDRVSETQYF
TGTGCCAGCATCGACAGGGTATCGGAGACCCAGTACTTC
>13|TRBJ1-1|TRBV4-1|.|TRBD1
CASGTGGYTEAFF
TGCGCCAGCGGGACAGGGGGTTACACTGAAGCTTTCTTT
>15|TRBJ1-2|TRBV30|once|.
CAWSPGTLSNYGYTF
TGTGCCTGGAGTCCCGGGACACTATCTAACTATGGCTACACCTTC
>13|TRBJ2-7|TRBV10-3|.|.
CAISKQGTYEQYF
TGTGCCATCAGCAAACAGGGAACCTACGAGCAGTACTTC
>15|TRBJ1-1|TRBV29-1|.|TRBD1
CSLRTGSLMNTEAFF
TGCAGCCTTAGGACAGGGAGCCTAATGAACACTGAAGCTTTCTTT
>15|TRBJ2-5|TRBV9|.|TRBD2
CASSESAGGLETQYF
TGTGCCAGCAGCGAGTCAGCGGGGGGGCTAGAGACCCAGTACTTC
>13|TRBJ2-5|TRBV4-2|few|.
CASSPDRSETQYF
TGTGCCAGCAGCCCAGACCGGTCAGAGACCCAGTACTTC
>14|TRBJ2-2|TRBV9|.|.
CASSGGTNTGELFF
TGTGCCAGCAGCGGAGGGACTAACACCGGGGAGCTGTTTTTT
>12|TRBJ1-2|TRBV6-4|.|.
CASSDMGSGYTF
TGTGCCAGCAGTGACATGGGCTCTGGCTACACCTTC
>13|TRBJ1-5|TRBV6-1|.|.
CASSWGGGQPQHF
TGTGCCAGCAGTTGGGGGGGCGGTCAGCCCCAGCATTTT
>15|TRBJ1-1|TRBV6-5|once|TRBD1
CASSSSGGPNTEAFF
TGTGCCAGCAGTTCCTCAGGGGGCCCCAACACTGAAGCTTTCTTT
>13|TRBJ2-5|TRBV7-9|.|.
CASSPTVEETQYF
TGTGCCAGCAGCCCGACAGTGGAAGAGACCCAGTACTTC
>14|TRBJ1-6|TRBV29-1|.|TRBD1
CSVASGQGNSPLHF
TGCAGCGTTGCTTCGGGACAGGGGAATTCACCCCTCCACTTT
>15|TRBJ2-7|TRBV19|.|TRBD1
CASSVGTVEPHEQYF
TGTGCCAGTAGTGTCGGGACAGTGGAGCCCCACGAGCAGTACTTC
>16|TRBJ1-3|TRBV7-9|.|TRBD1
CASSLVTGQAGNTIYF
TGTGCCAGCAGCTTAGTCACGGGACAGGCGGGAAACACCATATATTTT
>15|TRBJ2-4|TRBV4-1|.|.
CASSQYNGLKNIQYF
TGCGCCAGCAGCCAGTACAACGGACTTAAAAACATTCAGTACTTC
>16|TRBJ2-5|TRBV28|.|TRBD1
CASSPPLGQLKGTQYF
TGTGCCAGCAGTCCTCCCTTGGGACAGCTGAAAGGGACCCAGTACTTC
>15|TRBJ1-6|TRBV5-6|.|TRBD1
CASSLGTGGYSPLHF
TGTGCCAGCAGCTTGGGAACAGGGGGATATTCACCCCTCCACTTT
>17|TRBJ2-6|TRBV7-2|.|TRBD1
CASSFRDRVSGANVLTF
TGTGCCAGCAGCTTTAGGGACAGGGTATCTGGGGCCAACGTCCTGACTTTC
>12|TRBJ2-7|TRBV28|.|.
CASSFSSYEQYF
TGTGCCAGCAGTTTCTCGTCCTACGAGCAGTACTTC
>15|TRBJ2-5|TRBV7-2|.|TRBD1
CASSSSGTDKETQYF
TGTGCCAGCAGCTCCTCCGGGACAGACAAAGAGACCCAGTACTTC
>12|TRBJ1-2|TRBV5-1|.|.
CASSGQYYGYTF
TGCGCCAGCAGCGGACAGTACTATGGCTACACCTTC
>12|TRBJ2-7|TRBV13|.|TRBD1
CASSQDREQQYF
TGTGCCAGCAGCCAAGACAGGGAACAGCAGTACTTC
>15|TRBJ2-3|TRBV7-2|.|.
CASSLVPGGVDTQYF
TGTGCCAGCAGCTTAGTCCCGGGGGGCGTAGATACGCAGTATTTT
>11|TRBJ2-1|TRBV5-4|.|.
CASGGYNEQFF
TGTGCCAGCGGGGGGTACAATGAGCAGTTCTTC
>15|TRBJ2-1|TRBV25-1|.|TRBD2
CASSGVAGTYNEQFF
TGTGCCAGCTCCGGGGTAGCGGGGACATACAATGAGCAGTTCTTC